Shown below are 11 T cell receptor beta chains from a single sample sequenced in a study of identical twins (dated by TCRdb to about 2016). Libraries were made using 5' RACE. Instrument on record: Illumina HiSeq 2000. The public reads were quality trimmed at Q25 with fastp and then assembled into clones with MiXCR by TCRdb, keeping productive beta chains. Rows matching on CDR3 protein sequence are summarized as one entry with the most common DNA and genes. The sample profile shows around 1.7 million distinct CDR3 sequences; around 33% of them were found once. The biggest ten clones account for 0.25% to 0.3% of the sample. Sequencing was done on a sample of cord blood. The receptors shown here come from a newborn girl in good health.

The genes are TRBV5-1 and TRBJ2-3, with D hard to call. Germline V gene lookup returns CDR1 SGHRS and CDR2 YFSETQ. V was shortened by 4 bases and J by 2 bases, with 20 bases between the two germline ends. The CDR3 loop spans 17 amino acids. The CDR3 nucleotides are TGCGCCAGCAGCATAGACGGACCCACCCTCCACACAGATACGCAGTATTTT. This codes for CASSIDGPTLHTDTQYF.

The CDR3 DNA sequence: TGCAGTGCTGCCGGGCCAGGGGGCATGGGGCCCCAGCATTTT. Its translation is CSAAGPGGMGPQHF. The rearrangement joins TRBV20-1 to TRBJ1-5, with 8 bases identical to TRBD1. This CDR3 region has 14 residues. The V segment lost 5 bases and the J segment 9 bases; nucleotides outside the gene matches: 12. Germline CDR1 reads DFQATT; CDR2 reads SNEGSKA (reference sequence).

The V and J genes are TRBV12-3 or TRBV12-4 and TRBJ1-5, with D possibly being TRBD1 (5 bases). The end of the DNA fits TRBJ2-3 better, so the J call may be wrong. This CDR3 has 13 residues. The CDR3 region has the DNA TGTGCCAGCAGTCCGGACACCAATCAGCCCCAGTATTTT. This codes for CASSPDTNQPQYF.

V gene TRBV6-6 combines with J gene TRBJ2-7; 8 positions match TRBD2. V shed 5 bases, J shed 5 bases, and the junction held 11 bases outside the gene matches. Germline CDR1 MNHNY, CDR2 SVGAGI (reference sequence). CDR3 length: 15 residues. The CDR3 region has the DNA TGTGCCAGCAGTATAAGCGGGACTAGAGCTAACGAGCAGTACTTC. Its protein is CASSISGTRANEQYF.

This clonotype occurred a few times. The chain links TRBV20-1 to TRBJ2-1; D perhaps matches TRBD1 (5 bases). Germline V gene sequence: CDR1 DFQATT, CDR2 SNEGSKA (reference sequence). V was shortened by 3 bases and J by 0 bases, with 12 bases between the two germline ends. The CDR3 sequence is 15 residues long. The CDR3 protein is CSASRPGSSYNEQFF. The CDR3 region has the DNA TGCAGTGCTAGTCGCCCAGGGTCCTCCTACAATGAGCAGTTCTTC.

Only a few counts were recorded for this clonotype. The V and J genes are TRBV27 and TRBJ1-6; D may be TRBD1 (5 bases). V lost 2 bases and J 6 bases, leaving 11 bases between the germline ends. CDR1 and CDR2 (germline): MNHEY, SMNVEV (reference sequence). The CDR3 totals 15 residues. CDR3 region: CASSLRTLGNSPLHF. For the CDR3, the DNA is TGTGCCAGCAGTTTACGGACATTGGGTAATTCACCCCTCCACTTT.

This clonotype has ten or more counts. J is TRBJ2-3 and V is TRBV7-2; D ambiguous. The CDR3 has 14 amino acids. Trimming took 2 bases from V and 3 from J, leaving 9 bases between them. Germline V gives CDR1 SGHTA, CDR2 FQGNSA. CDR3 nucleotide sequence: TGTGCCAGCAGCTTATTTGGCGCGACAGATACGCAGTATTTT. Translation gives CASSLFGATDTQYF.

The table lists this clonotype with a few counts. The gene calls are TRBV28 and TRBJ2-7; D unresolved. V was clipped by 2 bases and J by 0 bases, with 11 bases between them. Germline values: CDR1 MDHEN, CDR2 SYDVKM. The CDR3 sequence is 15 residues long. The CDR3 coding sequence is TGTGCCAGCAGTTTACCCGCAGGCCGCTCCTACGAGCAGTACTTC. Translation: CASSLPAGRSYEQYF.

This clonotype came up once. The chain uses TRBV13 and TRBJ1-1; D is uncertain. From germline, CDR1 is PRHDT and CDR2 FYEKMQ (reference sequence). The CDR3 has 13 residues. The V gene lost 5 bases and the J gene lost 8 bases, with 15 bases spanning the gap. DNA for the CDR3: TGTGCCAGCAGCCCCGGATGGGCCGACGAAGCTTTCTTT. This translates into CASSPGWADEAFF.

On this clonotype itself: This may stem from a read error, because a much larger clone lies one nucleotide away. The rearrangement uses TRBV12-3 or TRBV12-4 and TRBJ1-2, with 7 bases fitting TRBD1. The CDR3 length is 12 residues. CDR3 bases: TGTGCCAGCATTTTAACAGGGGAAGGCTACACCTTC. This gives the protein CASILTGEGYTF.

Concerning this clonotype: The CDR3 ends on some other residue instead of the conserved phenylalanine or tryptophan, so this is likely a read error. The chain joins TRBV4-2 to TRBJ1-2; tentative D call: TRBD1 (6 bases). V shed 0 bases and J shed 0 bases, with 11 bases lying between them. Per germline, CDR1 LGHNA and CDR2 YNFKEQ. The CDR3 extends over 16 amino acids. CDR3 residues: CASSQDRGAANYGYTS. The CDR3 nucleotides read TGTGCCAGCAGCCAAGATCGGGGGGCCGCTAACTATGGCTACACCTCC.